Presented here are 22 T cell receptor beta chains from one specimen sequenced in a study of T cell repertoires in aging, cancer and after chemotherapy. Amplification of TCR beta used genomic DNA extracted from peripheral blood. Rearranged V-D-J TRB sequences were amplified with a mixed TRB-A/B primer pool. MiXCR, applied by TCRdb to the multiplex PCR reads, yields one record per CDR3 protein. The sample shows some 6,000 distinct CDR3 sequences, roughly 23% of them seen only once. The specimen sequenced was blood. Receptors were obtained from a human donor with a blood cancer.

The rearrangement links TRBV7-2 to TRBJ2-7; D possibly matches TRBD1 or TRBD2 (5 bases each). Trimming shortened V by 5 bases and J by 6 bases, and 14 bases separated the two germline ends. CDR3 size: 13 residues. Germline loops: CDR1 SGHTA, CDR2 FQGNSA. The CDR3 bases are TGTGCCAGCAGCCCCTCCGAGGGGTCCGAGCAGTACTTC. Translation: CASSPSEGSEQYF.

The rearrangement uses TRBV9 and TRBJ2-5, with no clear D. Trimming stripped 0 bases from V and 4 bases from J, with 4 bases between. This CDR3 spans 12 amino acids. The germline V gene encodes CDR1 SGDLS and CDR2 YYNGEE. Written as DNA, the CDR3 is TGTGCCAGCAGCGTAGTCGGAGAGACCCAGTACTTC. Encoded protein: CASSVVGETQYF.

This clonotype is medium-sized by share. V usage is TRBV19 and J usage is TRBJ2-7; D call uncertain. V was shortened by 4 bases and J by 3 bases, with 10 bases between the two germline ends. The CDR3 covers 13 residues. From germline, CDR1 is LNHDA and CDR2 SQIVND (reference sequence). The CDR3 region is CASSRTVDYEQYF. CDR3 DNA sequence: TGTGCCAGTAGTAGGACCGTCGACTACGAGCAGTACTTC. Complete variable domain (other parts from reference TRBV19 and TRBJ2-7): DGGITQSPKYLFRKEGQNVTLSCEQNLNHDAMYWYRQDPGQGLRLIYYSQIVNDFQKGDIAEGYSVSREKKESFPLTVTSAQKNPTAFYLCASSRTVDYEQYFGPGTRLTVT.

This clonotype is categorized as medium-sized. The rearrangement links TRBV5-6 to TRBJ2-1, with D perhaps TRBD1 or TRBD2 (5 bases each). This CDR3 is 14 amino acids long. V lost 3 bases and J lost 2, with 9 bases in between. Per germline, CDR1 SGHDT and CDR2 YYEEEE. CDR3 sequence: CASSYPGPYNEQFF. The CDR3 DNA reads TGTGCCAGCAGCTACCCGGGACCCTACAATGAGCAGTTCTTC.

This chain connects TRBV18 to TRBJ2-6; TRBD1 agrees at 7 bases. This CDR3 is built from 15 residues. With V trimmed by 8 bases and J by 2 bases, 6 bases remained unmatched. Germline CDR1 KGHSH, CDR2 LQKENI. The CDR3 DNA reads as TGTGCCAGCCGAGACAGGGCGGCTGGGGCCAACGTCCTGACTTTC. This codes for CASRDRAAGANVLTF.

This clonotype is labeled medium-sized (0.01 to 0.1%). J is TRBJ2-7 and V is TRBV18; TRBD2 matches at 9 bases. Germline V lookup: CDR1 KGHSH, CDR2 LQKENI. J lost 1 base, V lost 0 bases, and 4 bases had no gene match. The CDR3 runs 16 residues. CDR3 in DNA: TGTGCCAGCTCACCACCAGGCCTAGCGGGATCCTACGAGCAGTACTTC. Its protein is CASSPPGLAGSYEQYF. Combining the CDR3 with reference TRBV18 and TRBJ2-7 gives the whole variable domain NAGVMQNPRHLVRRRGQEARLRCSPMKGHSHVYWYRQLPEEGLKFMVYLQKENIIDESGMPKERFSAEFPKEGPSILRIQQVVRGDSAAYFCASSPPGLAGSYEQYFGPGTRLTVT.

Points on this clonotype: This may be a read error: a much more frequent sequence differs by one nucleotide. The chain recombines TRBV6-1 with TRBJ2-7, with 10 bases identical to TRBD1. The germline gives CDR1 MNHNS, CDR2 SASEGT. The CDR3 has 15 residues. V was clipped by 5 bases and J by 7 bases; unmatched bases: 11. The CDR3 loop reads CASSSGTGVYNEQYF. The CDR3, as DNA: TGTGCCAGCAGTTCCGGGACAGGGGTCTACAATGAGCAGTACTTC.

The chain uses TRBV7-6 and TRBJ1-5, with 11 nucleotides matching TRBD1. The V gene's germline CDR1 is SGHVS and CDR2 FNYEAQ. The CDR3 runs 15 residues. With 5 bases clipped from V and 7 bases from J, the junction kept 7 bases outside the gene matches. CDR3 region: CASSPWTGGDQPQHF. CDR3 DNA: TGTGCCAGCAGCCCCTGGACAGGGGGCGACCAGCCCCAGCATTTT.

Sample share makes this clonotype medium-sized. CDR3 coding DNA: TGTGCCAGTAGTTCCCGGGGGGGGTCCTACGAGCAGTACTTC. It specifies CASSSRGGSYEQYF. The chain is built from TRBV19 and TRBJ2-7; 8 nucleotides agree with TRBD2. The germline V gene has CDR1 LNHDA and CDR2 SQIVND (reference sequence). This CDR3 spans 14 amino acids. Germline trimming cut 5 bases from V and 1 base from J; bases unmatched to any gene: 4.

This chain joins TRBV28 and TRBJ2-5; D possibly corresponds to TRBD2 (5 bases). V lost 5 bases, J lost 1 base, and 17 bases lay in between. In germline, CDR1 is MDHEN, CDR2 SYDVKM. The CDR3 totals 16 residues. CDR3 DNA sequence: TGTGCCAGCAGTCTAGGGCGGTTTCGGGGCCAAGAGACCCAGTACTTC. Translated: CASSLGRFRGQETQYF. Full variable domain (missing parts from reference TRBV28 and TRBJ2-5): DVKVTQSSRYLVKRTGEKVFLECVQDMDHENMFWYRQDPGLGLRLIYFSYDVKMKEKGDIPEGYSVSREKKERFSLILESASTNQTSMYLCASSLGRFRGQETQYFGPGTRLLVL.

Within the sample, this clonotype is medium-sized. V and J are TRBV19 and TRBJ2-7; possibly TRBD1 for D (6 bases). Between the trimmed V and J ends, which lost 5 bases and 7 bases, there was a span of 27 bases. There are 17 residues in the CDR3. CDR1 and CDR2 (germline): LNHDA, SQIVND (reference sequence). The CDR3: CASSALTPGHRRKEQYF. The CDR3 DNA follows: TGTGCCAGTAGTGCTCTAACCCCGGGACACCGTCGGAAGGAGCAGTACTTC.

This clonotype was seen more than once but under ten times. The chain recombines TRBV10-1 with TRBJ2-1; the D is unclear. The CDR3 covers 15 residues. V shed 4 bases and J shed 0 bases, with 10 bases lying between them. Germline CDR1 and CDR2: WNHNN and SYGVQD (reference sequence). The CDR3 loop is CASSGNKSSYNEQFF. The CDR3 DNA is TGCGCCAGCAGTGGGAATAAGAGCTCCTACAATGAGCAGTTCTTC.

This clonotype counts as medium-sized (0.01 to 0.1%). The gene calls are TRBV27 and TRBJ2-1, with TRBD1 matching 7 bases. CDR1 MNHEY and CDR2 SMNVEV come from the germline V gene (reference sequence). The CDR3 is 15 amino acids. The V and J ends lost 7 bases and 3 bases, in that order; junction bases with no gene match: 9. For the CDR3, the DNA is TGTGCCAGCACATCCAGGGGGACAATCTACAATGAGCAGTTCTTC. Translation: CASTSRGTIYNEQFF.

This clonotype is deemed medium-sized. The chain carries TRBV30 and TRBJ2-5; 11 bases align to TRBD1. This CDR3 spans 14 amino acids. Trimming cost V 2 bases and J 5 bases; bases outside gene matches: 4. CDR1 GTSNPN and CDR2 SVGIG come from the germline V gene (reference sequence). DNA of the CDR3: TGTGCCTGGAGTAATGGACAGGGGGCCGAGACCCAGTACTTC. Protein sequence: CAWSNGQGAETQYF.

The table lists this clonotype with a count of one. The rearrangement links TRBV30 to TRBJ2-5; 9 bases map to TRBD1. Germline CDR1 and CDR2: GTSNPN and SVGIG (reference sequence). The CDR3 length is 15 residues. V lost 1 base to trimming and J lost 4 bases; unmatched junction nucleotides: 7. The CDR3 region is CAWSETGGWGETQYF. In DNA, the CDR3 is TGTGCCTGGAGTGAAACAGGGGGCTGGGGAGAGACCCAGTACTTC.

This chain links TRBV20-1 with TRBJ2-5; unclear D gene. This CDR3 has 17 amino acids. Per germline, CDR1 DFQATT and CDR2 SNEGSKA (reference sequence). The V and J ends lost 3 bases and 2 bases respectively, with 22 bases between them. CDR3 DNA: TGCAGTGCTAGTCCACTTCTGAGGACGAGGATACAAGAGACCCAGTACTTC. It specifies CSASPLLRTRIQETQYF.

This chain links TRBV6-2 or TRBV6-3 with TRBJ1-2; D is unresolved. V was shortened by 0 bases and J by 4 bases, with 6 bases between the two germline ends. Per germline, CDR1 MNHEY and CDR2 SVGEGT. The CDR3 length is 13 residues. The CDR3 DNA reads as TGTGCCAGCAGTTACTCGAATTTCTATGGCTACACCTTC. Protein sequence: CASSYSNFYGYTF.

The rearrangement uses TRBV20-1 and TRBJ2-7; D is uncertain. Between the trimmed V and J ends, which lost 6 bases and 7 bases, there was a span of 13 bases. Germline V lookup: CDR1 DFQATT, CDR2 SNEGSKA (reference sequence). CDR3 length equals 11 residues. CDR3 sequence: CSAFEALEQYF. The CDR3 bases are TGCAGTGCCTTCGAAGCATTAGAGCAGTACTTC.

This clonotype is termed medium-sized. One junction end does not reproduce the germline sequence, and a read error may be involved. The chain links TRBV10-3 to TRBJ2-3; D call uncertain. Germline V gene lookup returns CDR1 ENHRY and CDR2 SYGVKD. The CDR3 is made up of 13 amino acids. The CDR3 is CAISEQSTDTQYF. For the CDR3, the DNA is TGTGCCATCAGTGAGCAAAGCACTGATACGCAGTATTTT.

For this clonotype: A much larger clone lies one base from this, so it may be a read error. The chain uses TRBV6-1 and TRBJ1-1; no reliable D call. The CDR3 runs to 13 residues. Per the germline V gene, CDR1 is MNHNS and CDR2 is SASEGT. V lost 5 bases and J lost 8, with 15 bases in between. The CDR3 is CASSYSGGIEAFF. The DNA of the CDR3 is TGTGCCAGCAGTTACTCCGGCGGCATCGAAGCTTTCTTT.

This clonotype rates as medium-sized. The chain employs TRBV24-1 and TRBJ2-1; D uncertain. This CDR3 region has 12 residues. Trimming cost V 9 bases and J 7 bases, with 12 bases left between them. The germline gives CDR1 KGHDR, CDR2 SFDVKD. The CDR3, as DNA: TGTGCCACCTTGGGCAACGGGAATGAGCAGTTCTTC. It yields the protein CATLGNGNEQFF.

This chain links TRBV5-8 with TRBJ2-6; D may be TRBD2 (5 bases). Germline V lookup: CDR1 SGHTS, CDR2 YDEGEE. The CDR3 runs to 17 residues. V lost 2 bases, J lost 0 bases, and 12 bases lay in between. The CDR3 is CASSLEGRFSGANVLTF. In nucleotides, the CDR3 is TGTGCCAGCAGCTTAGAGGGAAGGTTCTCTGGGGCCAACGTCCTGACTTTC.